This record looks at one TCR beta chain sequence and its context. Its antigen is unknown. The record has no base qualities; no much larger clone is one base away. Libraries came from 5' RACE. This sample was sequenced with a NextSeq 500. In the TCR library protocol, a unique molecular identifier was attached to each TCR cDNA molecule so that PCR and sequencing errors could be corrected. On the authors' methods: TCR identification, UMI-based error correction and CDR3 extraction were all carried out with Decombinator tools. Expanded TCRs were defined as those above a frequency of 2 per 1,000, corresponding to the top 1% of the tumor frequency distribution. Renyi diversity was calculated using the R vegan package after each repertoire was subsampled 100 times to 5,000 TCRs. CDR3 similarity networks were constructed using string-kernel similarity of amino acid triplets, with links drawn between CDR3s whose pairwise similarity was above 0.82. TCRdb reprocessing: public reads trimmed at Q25 with fastp, clones called with MiXCR, in-frame beta chains kept. Merged by CDR3 protein, the rows form single entries marked with the most common genes and DNA. TCRdb's processing, not the study's, gives the V and J calls here. In all, the sample holds roughly 120,000 distinct CDR3 sequences, and about 12% of those were seen once. The leading ten clones occupy around a sixth of the sample.

Explained via the paper, the time point label denotes: blood at routine non-recurrence follow-up after resection. Without any cell sorting, TCR sequencing was performed on whole RNA extracted either from tumor and nontumor lung tissue or from cryopreserved PBMC samples. A patient was chosen for TCR sequencing only when enough RNA was available from at least two tumor regions. The record originates from a study of spatial heterogeneity in lung cancer (dated by TCRdb to about 2019). General notes on the study: The donors were 65 to 90 patients from the lung TRACERx cohort who had early-stage, untreated non-small cell lung cancer. Follow-up PBMC samples were sequenced whenever the samples were available, and the median time to follow-up was roughly 2 years after resection. Beta-chain transcripts were consistently detected in greater numbers than alpha-chain transcripts, which likely reflected higher beta-chain transcript abundance. In the raw uncorrected reads, each unique combination of TCR and UMI appeared on average more than ten times. TCR alpha and beta repertoires were quantitatively compared across multiple tumor regions, matched nontumor lung and blood in non-small cell lung cancer. TCR repertoire features were related to nonsynonymous mutation counts determined by whole-exome sequencing of tumor tissue. Both alpha and beta chains were TCR-sequenced in around 220 tumor regions, under 85 matched nontumor lung samples and around 54 PBMC samples obtained at surgery. The paper as a whole reports these results and caveats: Additional single-cell paired TCR alpha and beta sequencing was considered necessary to confirm, at a functional level, the hypothesis that regional TCRs recognize regional mutations. Ubiquitous expanded tumor TCRs were found in blood more often at tumor resection than at routine follow-up. Comparisons of baseline and follow-up blood repertoires included only approximately 14 patients.

Including the terminal cysteine and phenylalanine, the CDR3 comprises 13 residues. CDR3 DNA is the only sequence kept; it has 39 bases, read in frame from the first base. CDR1 MDHEN and CDR2 SYDVKM were looked up in the germline V gene. V and J lose 6 bases and 3 bases, and a span of 11 bases separates them. The sequence links TRBV28 to TRBJ2-5; TRBD2 is a possible D gene, resting on 5 matching bases. Sequenced here: PBMCs, sampled at follow-up. This TCR derives from a male donor with early-stage non-small cell lung cancer. In nucleotide form, the sequence is TGTGCCAGCAGCCTAGCCCTCGAAGAGACCCAGTACTTC. The encoded protein is CASSLALEETQYF.